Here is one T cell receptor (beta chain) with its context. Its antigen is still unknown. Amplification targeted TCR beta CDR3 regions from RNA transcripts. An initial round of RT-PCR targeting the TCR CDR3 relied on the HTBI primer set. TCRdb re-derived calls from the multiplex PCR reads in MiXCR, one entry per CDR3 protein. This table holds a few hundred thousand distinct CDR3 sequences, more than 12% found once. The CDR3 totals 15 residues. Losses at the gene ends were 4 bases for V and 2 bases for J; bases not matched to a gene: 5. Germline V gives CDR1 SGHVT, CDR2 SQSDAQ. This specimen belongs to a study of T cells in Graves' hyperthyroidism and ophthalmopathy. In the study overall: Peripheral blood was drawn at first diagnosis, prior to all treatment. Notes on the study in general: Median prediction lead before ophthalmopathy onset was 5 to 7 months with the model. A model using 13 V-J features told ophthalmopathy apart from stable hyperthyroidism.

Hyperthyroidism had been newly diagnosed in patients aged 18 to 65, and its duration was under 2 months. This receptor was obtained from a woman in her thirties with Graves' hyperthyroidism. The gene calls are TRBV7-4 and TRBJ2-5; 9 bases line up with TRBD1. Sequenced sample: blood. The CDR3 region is CASSSWDREQETQYF. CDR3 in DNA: TGTGCCAGCAGCTCCTGGGACAGGGAGCAAGAGACCCAGTACTTC. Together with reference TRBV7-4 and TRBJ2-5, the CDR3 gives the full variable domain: GAGVSQSPRYKVAKRGRDVALRCDSISGHVTLYWYRQTLGQGSEVLTYSQSDAQRDKSGRPSGRFSAERPERSVSTLKIQRTEQGDSAVYLCASSSWDREQETQYFGPGTRLLVL.